A selection of T cell receptor beta chains follows, all from one sample in a study of T cell repertoires in ileal Crohn's disease. Produced via immunoSEQ multiplex PCR; TCRdb's table is partial and in-frame only. This table holds about 12,000 clones, approximately 78% found once. What was sequenced was ileal tissue. The receptors here all came from an adult with Crohn's disease. Both conserved end residues are part of each CDR3. The D gene is left open where the match is weak.

>TRBV5-6|TRBJ2-3|TRBD1|18
CASSSRTGGVYGTDTQYF
>TRBV2|TRBJ1-1|-|15
CASSERQVRNTEAFF
>TRBV5-1|TRBJ2-7|-|14
CASSPGTGRHEQYF
>TRBV5-3|TRBJ2-5|-|16
CARSLAVRRDQETQYF
>TRBV30|TRBJ1-1|-|12
CAWTLMNTEAFF
>TRBV5-1|TRBJ1-3|TRBD1|16
CASSSDRVQTGNTIYF
>TRBV9|TRBJ2-7|TRBD2|15
CASSDPGGGSYEQYF
>TRBV7-3|TRBJ1-2|-|14
CASSLDPFNYGYTF
>TRBV5-1|-|TRBD1|14
CASSFGTVLYEQYF
>TRBV6-1|TRBJ2-3|-|15
CASTYLWGGTDTQYF
>TRBV6-4|TRBJ2-1|-|14
CASSEGGESDEQFF
>TRBV21-1|TRBJ2-1|-|13
CASSGQYPNEQFF
>TRBV4-1|TRBJ2-4|TRBD2|18
CASSQDEASGSRGNIQYF
>TRBV25-1|TRBJ2-2|TRBD2|15
CATSGLAGNTGELFF
>TRBV7-2|TRBJ1-1|TRBD1|15
CASSLRGQGTTEAFF
>TRBV19|TRBJ2-1|TRBD2|15
CASSINGGTYNEQFF
>TRBV5-1|TRBJ2-3|TRBD2|16
CASSLATSGITDTQYF
>TRBV7-9|TRBJ1-4|TRBD1|14
CASSLTGAVEKLFF
>TRBV6-1|TRBJ1-5|TRBD1|16
CASSEWDREGDQPQHF
>TRBV28|TRBJ2-6|-|14
CASSLSSGANVLTF
>TRBV2|TRBJ1-5|TRBD1|13
CASSTGRNQPQHF
>TRBV5-4|TRBJ2-7|TRBD1|15
CASSFGGTGTAEQYF
>TRBV27|TRBJ1-5|-|14
CASSTTGRHPSKDF
>TRBV6-1|TRBJ2-1|-|15
CASIGPLSSYNEQFF
>TRBV25-1|TRBJ1-1|-|13
CASTPGMNTEAFF
>TRBV27|TRBJ2-7|-|14
CASSLSPGEYEQYF
>TRBV28|TRBJ2-4|TRBD1|14
CASSLPGQGNIQYF
>TRBV18|TRBJ2-5|-|14
CASSPSPDSETQYF
>TRBV5-6|TRBJ2-4|TRBD2|14
CASSSPSGGGIQYF